These 27 T cell receptor beta chains originate from one sample sequenced in a study of blood T cell repertoires in COVID-19. Repertoires were generated with immunoSEQ multiplex PCR, while TCRdb's copy carries only in-frame clones and drops some. The table lists 250,000 to 300,000 clones, 88% of them singletons. The sequencing sample was made of peripheral blood. The receptors originated from a woman in her sixties or seventies with COVID-19, enrolled during active disease.

The chain is built from TRBV11-2 and TRBJ1-2; 10 bases match TRBD1. J lost 8 bases, V lost 6 bases, and 12 bases had no gene match. Germline assignment: CDR1 SGHAT and CDR2 FQNNGV. The CDR3 is made up of 15 amino acids. The CDR3 here is CASSSGTGALGGYTF. The CDR3 DNA sequence: TGTGCCAGCAGTTCCGGGACAGGGGCCCTTGGGGGCTACACCTTC.

Only a few counts were recorded for this clone. The chain couples TRBV30 to TRBJ1-2, with no clear D. The germline V gene has CDR1 GTSNPN and CDR2 SVGIG (reference sequence). This CDR3 comprises 12 residues. Trimming took 1 base from V and 5 from J, leaving 8 bases between them. The CDR3 DNA is TGTGCCTGGAGTGACAGCTTTTATGGCTACACCTTC. Amino acid sequence: CAWSDSFYGYTF.

The chain is built from TRBV19 and TRBJ1-2; no clear D. The CDR3 spans 14 residues. Trimming removed 5 bases at V and 8 bases at J, with 18 bases between. The germline gives CDR1 LNHDA, CDR2 SQIVND (reference sequence). DNA of the CDR3: TGTGCCAGTAGTCCCCGGGTCTCCTCTCGGGGCTACACCTTC. It is translated as CASSPRVSSRGYTF.

The chain employs TRBV5-1 and TRBJ1-2, with 9 nucleotides matching TRBD1. The junction had 11 bases not matched to a gene; V was cut back by 8 bases and J by 6 bases. Germline V gene sequence: CDR1 SGHRS, CDR2 YFSETQ. This CDR3 has 14 amino acids. CDR3 region: CASGRRQGEDGYTF. CDR3 nucleotide sequence: TGCGCCAGTGGCCGTCGACAGGGGGAGGATGGCTACACCTTC.

This sequence joins TRBV7-9 and TRBJ2-3; the D gene is possibly TRBD2 (5 bases). Germline V gives CDR1 SEHNR, CDR2 FQNEAQ (reference sequence). This CDR3 has 15 amino acids. The V end was cut by 1 base, the J end by 5 bases, with 13 bases between. CDR3 DNA sequence: TGTGCCAGCAGCTTAGGGACTCTCGTAGGAGATACGCAGTATTTT. Translation: CASSLGTLVGDTQYF. Full variable domain (missing parts from reference TRBV7-9 and TRBJ2-3): DTGVSQNPRHKITKRGQNVTFRCDPISEHNRLYWYRQTLGQGPEFLTYFQNEAQLEKSRLLSDRFSAERPKGSFSTLEIQRTEQGDSAMYLCASSLGTLVGDTQYFGPGTRLTVL.

The CDR3 loop is CASSPRRGQNTEAFF. The CDR3 region has the DNA TGTGCCAGCAGCCCTCGCAGGGGTCAGAACACTGAAGCTTTCTTT. The chain recombines TRBV11-2 with TRBJ1-1; possible D gene TRBD1, 6 bases. Deletions cut 5 bases from V and 1 base from J, with 14 bases between. Per germline, CDR1 SGHAT and CDR2 FQNNGV. CDR3 length: 15 amino acids.

The gene calls are TRBV5-1 and TRBJ2-1, with TRBD2 identical over 8 bases. The CDR3 spans 16 residues. Per the germline V gene, CDR1 is SGHRS and CDR2 is YFSETQ. V trimming: 4 bases; J trimming: 2 bases; junction bases outside the gene matches: 8. Here the CDR3 reads CASSGLSGSAYNEQFF. The CDR3 bases are TGCGCCAGCAGCGGATTAAGCGGGAGTGCCTACAATGAGCAGTTCTTC.

The chain links TRBV30 to TRBJ1-2; D is unclear. V gave up 4 bases and J gave up 6 bases, with 9 bases separating them. Germline-derived CDR1 and CDR2 are GTSNPN and SVGIG (reference sequence). The CDR3 is made up of 11 amino acids. CDR3 coding DNA: TGTGCCTGGAACCGCGGGGATGGCTACACCTTC. It yields the protein CAWNRGDGYTF.

The chain recombines TRBV11-2 with TRBJ1-3; D is undetermined. The length of the CDR3 is 17 residues. Trimming shortened V by 3 bases and J by 0 bases, and 15 bases separated the two germline ends. Germline CDR1 SGHAT, CDR2 FQNNGV. The CDR3 DNA follows: TGTGCCAGCAGCTTTAAACCAGCGGGGAGCTCTGGAAACACCATATATTTT. Translating gives CASSFKPAGSSGNTIYF.

This clone was counted once. The chain combines TRBV5-4 with TRBJ1-2; D is ambiguous. Per germline, CDR1 SGHNT and CDR2 YYREEE (reference sequence). V was trimmed by 0 bases and J by 4 bases, leaving 10 bases between them. The CDR3 runs to 14 residues. This CDR3 is CASSLGLRGYGYTF. CDR3 sequence (DNA): TGTGCCAGCAGCTTGGGACTTCGGGGCTATGGCTACACCTTC.

The V gene is TRBV7-8, the J gene TRBJ1-1, with TRBD1 as a possible D gene (5 bases). Trimming removed 2 bases from V and 0 bases from J, with 10 bases in between. Per the germline V gene, CDR1 is SGHVS and CDR2 is FQNEAQ. The CDR3 has 15 residues. The CDR3 here is CASSLKRQLNTEAFF. CDR3 DNA: TGTGCCAGCAGCTTAAAAAGACAGTTGAACACTGAAGCTTTCTTT.

This chain links TRBV14 with TRBJ2-3, with 8 bases lining up with TRBD2. With 7 bases clipped from V and 7 bases from J, the junction kept 7 bases outside the gene matches. The CDR3 has 13 residues. From germline, CDR1 is SGHDN and CDR2 FVKESK. This CDR3 reads CASKTSGVYTQYF. The CDR3 coding sequence is TGTGCCAGCAAAACTAGCGGAGTGTATACGCAGTATTTT.

The chain carries TRBV20-1 and TRBJ1-6, with a possible D match to TRBD1 (6 bases). This CDR3 has 15 residues. Trimming shortened V by 3 bases and J by 7 bases, and 16 bases separated the two germline ends. Germline CDR1 reads DFQATT; CDR2 reads SNEGSKA (reference sequence). The CDR3 sequence: CSASTGSGPNSPLHF. The CDR3 region has the DNA TGCAGTGCTAGTACAGGGTCTGGACCGAATTCACCCCTCCACTTT.

This sequence joins TRBV6-5 and TRBJ2-5; 7 bases agree with TRBD2. The CDR3 loop spans 15 amino acids. V shed 2 bases, J shed 3 bases, and the junction held 6 bases outside the gene matches. Germline CDR1 reads MNHEY; CDR2 reads SVGAGI. CDR3 nucleotide sequence: TGTGCCAGCAGTTACGTCAGGGAGGGTGAAGAGACCCAGTACTTC. Protein product: CASSYVREGEETQYF.

This sequence joins TRBV19 and TRBJ2-5; 12 nucleotides line up with TRBD1. The CDR3 extends over 14 amino acids. Germline V gene data show CDR1 as LNHDA and CDR2 as SQIVND (reference sequence). V was clipped by 9 bases and J by 4 bases; unmatched bases: 6. CDR3 sequence: CASRDRGRSETQYF. The CDR3 nucleotides read TGTGCCAGCCGGGACAGGGGGCGATCAGAGACCCAGTACTTC.

CDR3 in DNA: TGCGCCAGCAGCTCGACACCTTCCTACGAGCAGTACTTC. Residues: CASSSTPSYEQYF. The chain recombines TRBV5-1 with TRBJ2-7; D remains unclear. The V gene lost 3 bases and the J gene lost 1 base, with 8 bases spanning the gap. The CDR3 length is 13 residues. Germline V gene data show CDR1 as SGHRS and CDR2 as YFSETQ.

This chain uses TRBV5-1 with TRBJ1-3; D is ambiguous. CDR1 is SGHRS and CDR2 is YFSETQ in the germline V gene. The V end was cut by 0 bases, the J end by 0 bases, with 10 bases between. The CDR3 runs 16 residues. CDR3 residues: CASSLAPTASGNTIYF. The CDR3 DNA is TGCGCCAGCAGCTTGGCCCCAACAGCCTCTGGAAACACCATATATTTT.

The chain is built from TRBV7-9 and TRBJ2-7; 7 bases match TRBD1. CDR1 is SEHNR and CDR2 is FQNEAQ in the germline V gene (reference sequence). Trimming cost V 3 bases and J 0 bases; bases outside gene matches: 8. This CDR3 has 16 amino acids. CDR3 nucleotide sequence: TGTGCCAGCAGCTTCACTCTGGGACAGCTCTCCTACGAGCAGTACTTC. It translates to CASSFTLGQLSYEQYF. The whole variable domain, remainder taken from reference TRBV7-9 and TRBJ2-7, is DTGVSQNPRHKITKRGQNVTFRCDPISEHNRLYWYRQTLGQGPEFLTYFQNEAQLEKSRLLSDRFSAERPKGSFSTLEIQRTEQGDSAMYLCASSFTLGQLSYEQYFGPGTRLTVT.

This clone was found once. CDR3 nucleotide sequence: TGCGCCAGCAGCCCCCATCAGGATTTCGGAGAGACCCAGTACTTC. Amino acids: CASSPHQDFGETQYF. The V call is TRBV5-1, the J call TRBJ2-5; D gene ambiguous. CDR3 length: 15 residues. In germline, CDR1 is SGHRS, CDR2 YFSETQ. Trimming stripped 4 bases from V and 4 bases from J, with 17 bases between.

V gene TRBV5-4 combines with J gene TRBJ2-7; perhaps TRBD1 as D (6 bases). Germline V lookup: CDR1 SGHNT, CDR2 YYREEE (reference sequence). V lost 0 bases and J 2 bases, leaving 9 bases between the germline ends. The CDR3 is 14 residues long. The CDR3: CASSLESGAYEQYF. CDR3 DNA sequence: TGTGCCAGCAGCTTGGAGTCAGGGGCCTACGAGCAGTACTTC.

The V gene is TRBV7-2, the J gene TRBJ1-1, with TRBD1 identical over 10 bases. Germline V lookup: CDR1 SGHTA, CDR2 FQGNSA. The CDR3 consists of 15 residues. V dropped 4 bases and J dropped 6; count of bases not matched to a gene: 8. CDR3 DNA: TGTGCCAGCAGCTCCCGGACAGGGGGAGGTTCTGAAGCTTTCTTT. As protein: CASSSRTGGGSEAFF.

The rearrangement links TRBV5-4 to TRBJ2-7; 7 positions match TRBD2. CDR1 is SGHNT and CDR2 is YYREEE in the germline V gene (reference sequence). This CDR3 has 15 residues. Unmatched junction bases numbered 9, after V lost 4 bases and J lost 2 bases. The CDR3 bases are TGTGCCAGCAGCCTGGGGGGGACTAAAGCCTACGAGCAGTACTTC. Its protein product is CASSLGGTKAYEQYF. The full variable domain, rest sourced from reference TRBV5-4 and TRBJ2-7, is ETGVTQSPTHLIKTRGQQVTLRCSSQSGHNTVSWYQQALGQGPQFIFQYYREEENGRGNFPPRFSGLQFPNYSSELNVNALELDDSALYLCASSLGGTKAYEQYFGPGTRLTVT.

This chain connects TRBV18 to TRBJ1-1; 7 bases align to TRBD1. Trimming removed 8 bases from V and 4 bases from J; junction bases left unmatched: 7. The length of the CDR3 is 13 residues. CDR1 is KGHSH and CDR2 is LQKENI in the germline V gene. Written as DNA, the CDR3 is TGTGCCAGCCACACAGGGACAGCCACTGAAGCTTTCTTT. Its translation is CASHTGTATEAFF. The full variable domain, its missing parts supplied by reference TRBV18 and TRBJ1-1, is NAGVMQNPRHLVRRRGQEARLRCSPMKGHSHVYWYRQLPEEGLKFMVYLQKENIIDESGMPKERFSAEFPKEGPSILRIQQVVRGDSAAYFCASHTGTATEAFFGQGTRLTVV.

This clone appeared a few times. The V gene is TRBV27, the J gene TRBJ2-7; 9 positions agree with TRBD1. The CDR3 spans 13 residues. Germline V gene sequence: CDR1 MNHEY, CDR2 SMNVEV (reference sequence). The V gene end was trimmed by 6 bases and the J gene end by 2 bases; junction bases not matched to a gene: 2. The CDR3 is CASSRQGAYEQYF. The CDR3 DNA reads TGTGCCAGCAGCCGACAGGGGGCCTACGAGCAGTACTTC.

The chain is built from TRBV2 and TRBJ2-3; D is possibly TRBD1 (6 bases). The CDR3 length is 14 residues. Germline CDR1 and CDR2: SNHLY and FYNNEI. The V gene lost 6 bases and the J gene lost 2 bases, with 12 bases spanning the gap. The CDR3 loop is CASRKDRNTDTQYF. In DNA, the CDR3 is TGTGCCAGCAGAAAAGACAGGAACACAGATACGCAGTATTTT.

The sample holds a few counts of this clone. CDR3 nucleotide sequence: TGTGCCAGCAGCCAAGATCAACGGAGTGGAAACACCATATATTTT. The encoded protein is CASSQDQRSGNTIYF. The chain is built from TRBV3-1 (or the pseudogene TRBV3-2) and TRBJ1-3; no clear D gene. V was clipped by 0 bases and J by 3 bases, with 9 bases between them. The germline gives CDR1 LGHDT, CDR2 YNNKEL (reference sequence). This CDR3 has 15 residues.

CDR3 region: CASSPKPGHHGELFF. In DNA form, the CDR3 reads TGTGCCAGCAGCCCTAAACCCGGACATCACGGGGAGCTGTTTTTT. The V call is TRBV11-1, the J call TRBJ2-2; TRBD1 is a possible D gene (5 bases). V was shortened by 5 bases and J by 7 bases, with 17 bases between the two germline ends. Per germline, CDR1 SGHAT and CDR2 FQDESV (reference sequence). This CDR3 region has 15 residues.